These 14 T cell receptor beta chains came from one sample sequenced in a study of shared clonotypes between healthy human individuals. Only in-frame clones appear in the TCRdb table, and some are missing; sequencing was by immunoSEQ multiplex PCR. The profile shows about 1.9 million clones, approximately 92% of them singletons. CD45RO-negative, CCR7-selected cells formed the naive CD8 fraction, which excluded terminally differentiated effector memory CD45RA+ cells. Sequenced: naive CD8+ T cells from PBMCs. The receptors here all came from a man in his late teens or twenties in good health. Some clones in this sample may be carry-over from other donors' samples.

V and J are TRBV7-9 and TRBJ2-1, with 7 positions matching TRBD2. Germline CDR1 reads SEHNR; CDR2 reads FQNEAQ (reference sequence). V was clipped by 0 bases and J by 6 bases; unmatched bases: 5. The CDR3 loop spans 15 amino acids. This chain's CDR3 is CASSLAGGVVNEQFF. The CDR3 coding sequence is TGTGCCAGCAGCTTAGCGGGAGGGGTTGTCAATGAGCAGTTCTTC.

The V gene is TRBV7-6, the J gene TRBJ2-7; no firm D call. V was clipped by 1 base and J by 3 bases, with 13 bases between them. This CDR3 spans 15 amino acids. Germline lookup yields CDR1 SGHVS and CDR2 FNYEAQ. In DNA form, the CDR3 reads TGTGCCAGCAGCTTAGAAGGCGGCAGCAACTACGAGCAGTACTTC. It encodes CASSLEGGSNYEQYF.

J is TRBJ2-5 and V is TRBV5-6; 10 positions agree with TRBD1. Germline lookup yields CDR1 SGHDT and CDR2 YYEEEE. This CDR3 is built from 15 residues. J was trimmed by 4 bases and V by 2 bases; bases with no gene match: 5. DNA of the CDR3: TGTGCCAGCAGCTTCGGACAGGGGGTACGAGAGACCCAGTACTTC. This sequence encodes CASSFGQGVRETQYF.

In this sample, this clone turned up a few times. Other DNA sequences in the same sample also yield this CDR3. The CDR3 DNA sequence: TGTGCCAGCTCACCGACAGGGAACACTGAAGCTTTCTTT. It yields the protein CASSPTGNTEAFF. V usage is TRBV18 and J usage is TRBJ1-1; a weak D match, TRBD1 (6 bases). This CDR3 comprises 13 residues. V lost 3 bases to trimming and J lost 1 base, with 6 bases between them. Germline CDR1 KGHSH, CDR2 LQKENI.

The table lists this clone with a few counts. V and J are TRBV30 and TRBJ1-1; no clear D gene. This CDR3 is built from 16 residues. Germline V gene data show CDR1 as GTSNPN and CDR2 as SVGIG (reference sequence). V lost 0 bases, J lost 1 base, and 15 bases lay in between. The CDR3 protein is CAWSVRVFIGNTEAFF. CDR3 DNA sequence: TGTGCCTGGAGTGTACGGGTCTTTATAGGGAACACTGAAGCTTTCTTT.

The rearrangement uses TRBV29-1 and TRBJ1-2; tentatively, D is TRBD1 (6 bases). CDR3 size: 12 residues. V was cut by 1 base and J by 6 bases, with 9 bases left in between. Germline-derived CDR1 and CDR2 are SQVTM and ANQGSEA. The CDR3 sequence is CSVEGTADGYTF. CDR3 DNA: TGCAGCGTTGAAGGGACAGCGGATGGCTACACCTTC.

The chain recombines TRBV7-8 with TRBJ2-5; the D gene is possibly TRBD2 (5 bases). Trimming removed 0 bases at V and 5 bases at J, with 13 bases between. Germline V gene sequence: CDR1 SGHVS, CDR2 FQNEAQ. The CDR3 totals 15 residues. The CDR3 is CASSLAVGRGETQYF. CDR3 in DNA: TGTGCCAGCAGCTTAGCAGTTGGACGGGGTGAGACCCAGTACTTC.

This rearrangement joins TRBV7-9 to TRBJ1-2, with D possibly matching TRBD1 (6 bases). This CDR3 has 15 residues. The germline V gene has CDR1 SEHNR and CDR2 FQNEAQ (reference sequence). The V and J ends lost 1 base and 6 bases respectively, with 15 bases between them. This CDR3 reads CASSLVGRGSDGYTF. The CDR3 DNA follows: TGTGCCAGCAGCTTAGTGGGCAGGGGAAGTGATGGCTACACCTTC.

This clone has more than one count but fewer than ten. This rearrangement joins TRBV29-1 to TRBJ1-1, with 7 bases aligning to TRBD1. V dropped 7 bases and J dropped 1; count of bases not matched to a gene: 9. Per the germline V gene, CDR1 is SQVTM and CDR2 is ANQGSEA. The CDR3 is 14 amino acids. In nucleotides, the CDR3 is TGCAGCGCCCTCACAGGGGTTGGGAACACTGAAGCTTTCTTT. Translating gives CSALTGVGNTEAFF.

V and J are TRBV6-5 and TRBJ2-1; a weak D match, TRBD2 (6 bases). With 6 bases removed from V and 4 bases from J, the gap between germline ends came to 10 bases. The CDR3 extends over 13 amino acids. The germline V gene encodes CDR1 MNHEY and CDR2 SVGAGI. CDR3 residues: CASSRLEYNEQFF. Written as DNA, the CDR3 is TGTGCCAGCAGCCGACTAGAGTACAATGAGCAGTTCTTC.

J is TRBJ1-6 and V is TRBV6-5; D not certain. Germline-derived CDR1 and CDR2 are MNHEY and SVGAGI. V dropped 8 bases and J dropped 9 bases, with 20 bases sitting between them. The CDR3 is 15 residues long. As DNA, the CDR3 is TGTGCCAGCCGAGCTCGGACTAGCCTGACTTCACCCCTCCACTTT. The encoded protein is CASRARTSLTSPLHF.

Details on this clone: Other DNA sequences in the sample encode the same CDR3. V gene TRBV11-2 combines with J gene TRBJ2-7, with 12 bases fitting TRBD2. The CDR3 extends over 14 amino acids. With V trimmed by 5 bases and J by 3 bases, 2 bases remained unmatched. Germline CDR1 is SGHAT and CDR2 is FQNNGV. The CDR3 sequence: CASSVGLAGYEQYF. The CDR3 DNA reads TGTGCCAGCAGCGTGGGACTAGCGGGCTACGAGCAGTACTTC.

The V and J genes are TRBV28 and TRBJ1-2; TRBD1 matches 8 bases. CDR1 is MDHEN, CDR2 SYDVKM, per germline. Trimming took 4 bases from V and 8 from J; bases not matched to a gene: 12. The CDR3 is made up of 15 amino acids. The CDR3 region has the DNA TGTGCCAGCAGTTCGGGGACAGGCCATTATAAGGGCTACACCTTC. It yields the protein CASSSGTGHYKGYTF.

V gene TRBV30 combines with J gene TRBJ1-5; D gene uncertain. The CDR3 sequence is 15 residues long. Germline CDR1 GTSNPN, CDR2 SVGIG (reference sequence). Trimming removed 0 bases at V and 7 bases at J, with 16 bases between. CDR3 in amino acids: CAWSVPQDEGQPQHF. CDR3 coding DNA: TGTGCCTGGAGTGTACCCCAAGACGAGGGCCAGCCCCAGCATTTT.